One sample yielded the 32 T cell receptor beta chains listed below, sequenced in a study of PD-1 blockade in classical Hodgkin lymphoma. The patients all showed relapse after autologous stem cell transplantation, while their brentuximab vedotin exposure varied. Method: immunoSEQ multiplex PCR; TCRdb's copy keeps in-frame clones and lacks some. The sample holds around 13,000 clones, about 80% seen once. The source material was peripheral blood mononuclear cells (PBMCs), sampled at baseline. The origin of the receptors is a human donor with classical Hodgkin lymphoma.

The rearrangement joins TRBV13 to TRBJ2-5; 12 bases fit TRBD2. This CDR3 region has 19 residues. V was pared by 4 bases and J by 2 bases, with 14 bases of the junction left unmatched. The germline V gene encodes CDR1 PRHDT and CDR2 FYEKMQ (reference sequence). CDR3 nucleotide sequence: TGTGCCAGCAGCTCCCCTAGCGGGAGGGCCGAAACGGTGCAAGAGACCCAGTACTTC. Translation gives CASSSPSGRAETVQETQYF.

The chain carries TRBV4-1 and TRBJ1-2; D gene ambiguous. V lost 0 bases and J 3 bases, leaving 11 bases between the germline ends. This CDR3 is built from 15 residues. Germline CDR1 and CDR2: MGHRA and YSYEKL. CDR3 sequence reads: CASSQERALDYGYTF. The CDR3, as DNA: TGCGCCAGCAGCCAAGAAAGGGCATTGGACTATGGCTACACCTTC.

This clone was found once. Additional DNA sequences in this sample encode the identical CDR3. V usage is TRBV9 and J usage is TRBJ2-3, with D perhaps matching TRBD2 (6 bases). V lost 2 bases and J lost 0, with 10 bases in between. The germline gives CDR1 SGDLS, CDR2 YYNGEE. This CDR3 has 15 amino acids. For the CDR3, the DNA is TGTGCCAGCAGCGTGGCGGGACGGAGCACAGATACGCAGTATTTT. Translated, it gives CASSVAGRSTDTQYF.

This rearrangement joins TRBV30 to TRBJ1-2; D is undetermined. Trimming removed 0 bases from V and 6 bases from J, with 11 bases in between. The CDR3 spans 13 residues. From germline, CDR1 is GTSNPN and CDR2 SVGIG (reference sequence). This CDR3 reads CAWSVGSADGYTF. CDR3 bases: TGTGCCTGGAGTGTAGGGAGCGCCGATGGCTACACCTTC.

The rearrangement links TRBV7-3 to TRBJ1-5; D remains unclear. Per germline, CDR1 SGHTA and CDR2 FQGTGA. This CDR3 has 13 amino acids. The germline V and J ends were trimmed by 5 bases and 3 bases, with 8 bases remaining between them. CDR3 nucleotide sequence: TGTGCCAGCAGCCCCGGGATCAATCAGCCCCAGCATTTT. Translation: CASSPGINQPQHF.

This rearrangement joins TRBV7-9 to TRBJ1-4; perhaps TRBD1 as D (6 bases). V was pared by 2 bases and J by 3 bases, with 10 bases between. The germline V gene has CDR1 SEHNR and CDR2 FQNEAQ (reference sequence). CDR3 size: 15 residues. The CDR3: CASSLMGAANEKLFF. CDR3 sequence (DNA): TGTGCCAGCAGCTTAATGGGGGCGGCTAATGAAAAACTGTTTTTT.

This chain joins TRBV9 and TRBJ2-1; D remains unclear. V gave up 4 bases and J gave up 0 bases, with 8 bases separating them. Germline CDR1 and CDR2: SGDLS and YYNGEE. CDR3 length: 14 amino acids. CDR3 residues: CASSPMGSYNEQFF. The CDR3 DNA is TGTGCCAGCAGCCCCATGGGCTCCTACAATGAGCAGTTCTTC.

This chain connects TRBV9 to TRBJ2-1; 8 nucleotides match TRBD1. V gave up 2 bases and J gave up 8 bases; unmatched junction bases: 12. This CDR3 region has 16 residues. The germline CDR1 and CDR2 sequences are SGDLS and YYNGEE. CDR3 DNA sequence: TGTGCCAGCAGCGTCGGACAGGGCGATGGGCTGGATGAGCAGTTCTTC. It translates to CASSVGQGDGLDEQFF.

The rearrangement uses TRBV7-9 and TRBJ2-2, with TRBD1 as a possible D gene (5 bases). CDR3 length: 17 amino acids. Per germline, CDR1 SEHNR and CDR2 FQNEAQ (reference sequence). The V and J ends lost 0 bases and 5 bases respectively, with 16 bases between them. The CDR3 DNA is TGTGCCAGCAGCTTAGCGCTCTTGCAGGGCAGGACCGGGGAGCTGTTTTTT. As protein: CASSLALLQGRTGELFF.

This chain joins TRBV11-2 and TRBJ2-3; D ambiguous. Trimming took 2 bases from V and 14 from J, leaving 17 bases between them. There are 13 residues in the CDR3. Germline CDR1 is SGHAT and CDR2 is FQNNGV. CDR3 loop: CASSLFHLQRRYF. CDR3 in DNA: TGTGCCAGCAGCTTATTTCACTTGCAAAGGCGGTATTTT.

This clone was picked up one time. The rearrangement joins TRBV28 to TRBJ1-4; 8 positions match TRBD1. Germline lookup yields CDR1 MDHEN and CDR2 SYDVKM. This CDR3 contains 15 residues. After removal of 5 bases from V and 4 bases from J, the junction contained 6 bases not matched to a gene. CDR3 sequence reads: CASSDPGGVNEKLFF. The CDR3 coding sequence is TGTGCCAGCAGTGACCCAGGGGGCGTTAATGAAAAACTGTTTTTT. Looking up the rest from reference TRBV28 and TRBJ1-4 gives the full variable domain: DVKVTQSSRYLVKRTGEKVFLECVQDMDHENMFWYRQDPGLGLRLIYFSYDVKMKEKGDIPEGYSVSREKKERFSLILESASTNQTSMYLCASSDPGGVNEKLFFGSGTQLSVL.

The rearrangement links TRBV7-9 to TRBJ2-2; 9 bases are a match to TRBD1. V lost 3 bases, J lost 2 bases, and 4 bases stayed unmatched. Looked up from germline, CDR1 is SEHNR and CDR2 is FQNEAQ (reference sequence). The CDR3 sequence is 16 residues long. The CDR3 loop is CASSLTGGKNTGELFF. CDR3 coding DNA: TGTGCCAGCAGCTTGACAGGGGGAAAAAACACCGGGGAGCTGTTTTTT.

There are a few counts of this clone. The V call is TRBV6-5, the J call TRBJ1-4; D perhaps matches TRBD1 (6 bases). This CDR3 contains 15 residues. Germline CDR1 reads MNHEY; CDR2 reads SVGAGI. The V and J ends lost 6 bases and 3 bases respectively, with 14 bases between them. DNA of the CDR3: TGTGCCAGCAGCGGGGGCGGGGGAGCTAATGAAAAACTGTTTTTT. Translating gives CASSGGGGANEKLFF.

This chain links TRBV5-1 with TRBJ2-2; the D is unclear. Germline CDR1 is SGHRS and CDR2 is YFSETQ. The CDR3 runs 13 residues. Between the trimmed V and J ends, which lost 0 bases and 4 bases, there was a span of 4 bases. This CDR3 reads CASSLEFTGELFF. The CDR3, as DNA: TGCGCCAGCAGCTTGGAGTTCACCGGGGAGCTGTTTTTT.

This chain uses TRBV11-2 with TRBJ1-3, with D hard to call. The germline CDR1 and CDR2 sequences are SGHAT and FQNNGV. This CDR3 is built from 16 residues. The ends were cut back, 1 base at V and 0 bases at J, with 10 bases in the middle. This CDR3 reads CASSLAPWDSGNTIYF. CDR3 nucleotide sequence: TGTGCCAGCAGCTTAGCCCCTTGGGACTCTGGAAACACCATATATTTT.

The V gene is TRBV7-8, the J gene TRBJ2-6; no reliable D call. V was cut by 2 bases and J by 1 base, with 12 bases left in between. Germline CDR1 SGHVS, CDR2 FQNEAQ. This CDR3 contains 17 residues. The CDR3 DNA is TGTGCCAGCAGCTTAATCCCCGTCCCATCTGGGGCCAACGTCCTGACTTTC. This gives the protein CASSLIPVPSGANVLTF.

Of note for this clone: The junction departs from the called germline gene at one end, perhaps through a read error. The chain combines TRBV5-1 with TRBJ2-3; perhaps D is TRBD1 or TRBD2 (6 bases each). The CDR3 contains 15 residues. Looked up from germline, CDR1 is SGHRS and CDR2 is YFSETQ. CDR3 DNA sequence: TGCGCCGGCAGCTCTCGGGGGACACTGGGAGATACGCAGTATTTT. This translates into CAGSSRGTLGDTQYF. Combining the CDR3 with reference TRBV5-1 and TRBJ2-3 gives the whole variable domain KAGVTQTPRYLIKTRGQQVTLSCSPISGHRSVSWYQQTPGQGLQFLFEYFSETQRNKGNFPGRFSGRQFSNSRSEMNVSTLELGDSALYLCAGSSRGTLGDTQYFGPGTRLTVL.

Within the sample, this clone is medium-sized. V and J are TRBV6-1 and TRBJ2-5, with a tentative D call TRBD2 (5 bases). The CDR3 totals 17 residues. Germline V gene data show CDR1 as MNHNS and CDR2 as SASEGT. V was shortened by 4 bases and J by 1 base, with 19 bases between the two germline ends. Here the CDR3 DNA reads TGTGCCAGCAGTGGACTTACTAGTCCCAATGTCCAAGAGACCCAGTACTTC. It translates to CASSGLTSPNVQETQYF.

By sample fraction, this clone is medium-sized (0.01 to 0.1%). CDR3 nucleotide sequence: TGTGCCAGCAGCCCCCAGACTTGGGTGATCCCTTTCTTT. Protein product: CASSPQTWVIPFF. The chain joins TRBV11-2 to TRBJ1-1, with D unclear. V was pared by 5 bases and J by 12 bases, with 19 bases between. Germline assignment: CDR1 SGHAT and CDR2 FQNNGV. The CDR3 contains 13 residues.

The rearrangement uses TRBV7-9 and TRBJ2-5; D possibly corresponds to TRBD2 (6 bases). Germline values: CDR1 SEHNR, CDR2 FQNEAQ (reference sequence). Trimming pared 5 bases from V and 9 bases from J, leaving 25 bases between. CDR3 length equals 16 residues. The CDR3 DNA is TGTGCCAGCAGCCCCAGACTAGACTCCCCTCAAGAAGCCCAGTACTTC. It is translated as CASSPRLDSPQEAQYF.

As regards this clone: One junction end does not reproduce the germline sequence, and a read error may be involved. The chain employs TRBV2 and TRBJ2-2; D is unresolved. The germline gives CDR1 SNHLY, CDR2 FYNNEI. The CDR3 contains 14 residues. The CDR3: CASREGLTTGELFF. CDR3 bases: TGTGCCAGCAGGGAAGGGTTGACCACCGGGGAGCTGTTTTTT.

The chain carries TRBV28 and TRBJ1-2; 8 bases line up with TRBD1. CDR1 MDHEN and CDR2 SYDVKM come from the germline V gene. V lost 0 bases and J lost 1; bases outside the gene matches: 7. CDR3 length equals 17 residues. DNA for the CDR3: TGTGCCAGCAGTTTATGGGCGACACAGGGGGGTAACTATGGCTACACCTTC. Translated: CASSLWATQGGNYGYTF.

Concerning this clone: At one end, the junction sequence differs from germline, possibly due to a read error. V is TRBV14 and J is TRBJ1-2; D ambiguous. Germline V CDR1 and CDR2: SGHDN, FVKESK. The CDR3 covers 13 residues. The CDR3 is CASSQAVSSSTSF. As DNA, the CDR3 is TGTGCCAGCAGCCAAGCAGTGTCGTCAAGTACCAGCTTC. Complete variable domain (other parts from reference TRBV14 and TRBJ1-2): EAGVTQFPSHSVIEKGQTVTLRCDPISGHDNLYWYRRVMGKEIKFLLHFVKESKQDESGMPNNRFLAERTGGTYSTLKVQPAELEDSGVYFCASSQAVSSSTSFGSGTRLTVV.

This chain connects TRBV5-5 to TRBJ2-7; the match to TRBD1 covers 8 bases. After removal of 4 bases from V and 3 bases from J, the junction contained 6 bases not matched to a gene. Germline CDR1 is SGHKS and CDR2 is YYEKEE (reference sequence). This CDR3 region has 14 residues. The CDR3, as DNA: TGTGCCAGCAGCGGGGTGGACAGGGACTACGAGCAGTACTTC. As protein: CASSGVDRDYEQYF.

The V and J genes are TRBV28 and TRBJ2-1; TRBD2 agrees at 7 bases. V lost 7 bases to trimming and J lost 4 bases; unmatched junction nucleotides: 19. The CDR3 extends over 18 amino acids. CDR1 and CDR2 (germline): MDHEN, SYDVKM. DNA for the CDR3: TGTGCCAGCACATTACCCTGGGGGGAGGCTAGCGGATACAATGAGCAGTTCTTC. It yields the protein CASTLPWGEASGYNEQFF.

J is TRBJ2-1 and V is TRBV6-4, with 10 positions matching TRBD2. Germline V gene lookup returns CDR1 MRHNA and CDR2 SNTAGT. With 5 bases clipped from V and 7 bases from J, the junction kept 8 bases outside the gene matches. CDR3 length: 15 amino acids. The CDR3, as DNA: TGTGCCAGCAGTCCGATTAGCGGGGGGTTAAATGAGCAGTTCTTC. Translated, it gives CASSPISGGLNEQFF.

This clone turned up a few times. The chain has TRBV5-1 and TRBJ2-7, with D unresolved. The CDR3 extends over 13 amino acids. The germline gives CDR1 SGHRS, CDR2 YFSETQ. V was cut by 0 bases and J by 2 bases, with 6 bases left in between. The CDR3 protein is CASSLVPAYEQYF. CDR3 in DNA: TGCGCCAGCAGCTTGGTCCCGGCCTACGAGCAGTACTTC.

This chain connects TRBV5-4 to TRBJ1-6; D is uncertain. The CDR3 sequence is 17 residues long. The V end was cut by 2 bases, the J end by 8 bases, with 20 bases between. Looked up from germline, CDR1 is SGHNT and CDR2 is YYREEE (reference sequence). CDR3 sequence: CASSFWAWNSWDSPLHF. Written as DNA, the CDR3 is TGTGCCAGCAGCTTCTGGGCTTGGAACTCATGGGATTCACCCCTCCACTTT.

The chain couples TRBV28 to TRBJ2-7; D remains ambiguous. Trimming took off 2 bases at V and 3 bases at J, with 5 bases between the two ends. Germline CDR1 MDHEN, CDR2 SYDVKM. The CDR3 runs 12 residues. In nucleotides, the CDR3 is TGTGCCAGCAGTTTAGACGTCTACGAGCAGTACTTC. Translated: CASSLDVYEQYF. Complete variable domain (other parts from reference TRBV28 and TRBJ2-7): DVKVTQSSRYLVKRTGEKVFLECVQDMDHENMFWYRQDPGLGLRLIYFSYDVKMKEKGDIPEGYSVSREKKERFSLILESASTNQTSMYLCASSLDVYEQYFGPGTRLTVT.

This chain links TRBV19 with TRBJ2-7; weak D call: TRBD2 (5 bases). In germline, CDR1 is LNHDA, CDR2 SQIVND (reference sequence). V was clipped by 3 bases and J by 10 bases, with 19 bases between them. The CDR3 runs to 14 residues. DNA for the CDR3: TGTGCCAGTAGTATGGAGGCAGCCGCGAAGAATCAGTACTTC. Protein product: CASSMEAAAKNQYF. Supplemented by reference TRBV19 and TRBJ2-7, the full variable domain reads DGGITQSPKYLFRKEGQNVTLSCEQNLNHDAMYWYRQDPGQGLRLIYYSQIVNDFQKGDIAEGYSVSREKKESFPLTVTSAQKNPTAFYLCASSMEAAAKNQYFGPGTRLTVT.

This clone was seen just once. The chain uses TRBV9 and TRBJ1-3, with D uncertain. There are 16 residues in the CDR3. Trimming took off 0 bases at V and 1 base at J, with 11 bases between the two ends. In germline, CDR1 is SGDLS, CDR2 YYNGEE. The CDR3 DNA follows: TGTGCCAGCAGCGTAGGACTTTTTACTTCTGGAAACACCATATATTTT. It translates to CASSVGLFTSGNTIYF.

The CDR3 nucleotides are TGTGCCAGCAGTTTGGGACTAGCGGGCAAGAATGAGCAGTTCTTC. Protein product: CASSLGLAGKNEQFF. The rearrangement links TRBV28 to TRBJ2-1; 12 nucleotides align to TRBD2. Trimming took 3 bases from V and 7 from J; bases not matched to a gene: 4. This CDR3 contains 15 residues. Germline V gives CDR1 MDHEN, CDR2 SYDVKM. The full variable domain, rest sourced from reference TRBV28 and TRBJ2-1, is DVKVTQSSRYLVKRTGEKVFLECVQDMDHENMFWYRQDPGLGLRLIYFSYDVKMKEKGDIPEGYSVSREKKERFSLILESASTNQTSMYLCASSLGLAGKNEQFFGPGTRLTVL.